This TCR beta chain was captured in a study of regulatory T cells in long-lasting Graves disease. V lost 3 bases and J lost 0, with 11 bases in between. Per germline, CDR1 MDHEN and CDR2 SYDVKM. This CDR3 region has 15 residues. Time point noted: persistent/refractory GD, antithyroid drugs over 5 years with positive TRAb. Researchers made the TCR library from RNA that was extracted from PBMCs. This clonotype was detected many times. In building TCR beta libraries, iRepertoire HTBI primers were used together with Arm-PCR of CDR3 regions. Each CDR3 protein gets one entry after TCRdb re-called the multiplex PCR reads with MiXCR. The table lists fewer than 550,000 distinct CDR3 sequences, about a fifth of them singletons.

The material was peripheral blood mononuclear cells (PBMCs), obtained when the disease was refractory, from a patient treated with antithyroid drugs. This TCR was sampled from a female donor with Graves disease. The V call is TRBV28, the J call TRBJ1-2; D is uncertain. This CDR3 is CASSLTRPSNYGYTF. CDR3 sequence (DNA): TGTGCCAGCAGTTTGACCCGCCCATCTAACTATGGCTACACCTTC.